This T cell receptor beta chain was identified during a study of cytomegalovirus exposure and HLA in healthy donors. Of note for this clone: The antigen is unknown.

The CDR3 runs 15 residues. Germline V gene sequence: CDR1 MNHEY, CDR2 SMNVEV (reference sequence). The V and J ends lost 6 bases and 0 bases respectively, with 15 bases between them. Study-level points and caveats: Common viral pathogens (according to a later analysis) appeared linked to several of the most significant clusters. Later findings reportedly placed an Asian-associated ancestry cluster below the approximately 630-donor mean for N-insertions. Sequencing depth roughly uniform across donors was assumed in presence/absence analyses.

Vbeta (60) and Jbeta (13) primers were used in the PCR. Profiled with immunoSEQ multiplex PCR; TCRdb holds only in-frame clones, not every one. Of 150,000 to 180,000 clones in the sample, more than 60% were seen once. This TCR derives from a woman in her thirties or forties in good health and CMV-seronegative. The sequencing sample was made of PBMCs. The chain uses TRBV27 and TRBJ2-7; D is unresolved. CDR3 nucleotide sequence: TGTGCCAGCAGCGCGGCTCCGGGTTACTCCTACGAGCAGTACTTC. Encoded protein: CASSAAPGYSYEQYF.